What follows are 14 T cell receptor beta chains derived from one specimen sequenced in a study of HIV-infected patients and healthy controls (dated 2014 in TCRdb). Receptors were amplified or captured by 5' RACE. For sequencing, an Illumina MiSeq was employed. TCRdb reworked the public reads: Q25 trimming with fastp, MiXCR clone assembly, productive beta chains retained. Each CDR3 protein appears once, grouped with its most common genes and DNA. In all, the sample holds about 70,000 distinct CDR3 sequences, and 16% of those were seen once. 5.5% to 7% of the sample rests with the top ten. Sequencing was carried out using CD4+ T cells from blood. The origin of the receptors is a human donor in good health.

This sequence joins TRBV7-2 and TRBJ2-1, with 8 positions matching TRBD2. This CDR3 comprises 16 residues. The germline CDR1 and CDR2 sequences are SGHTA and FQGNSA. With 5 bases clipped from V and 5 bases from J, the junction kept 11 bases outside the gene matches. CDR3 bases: TGTGCCAGCAGCCCTGGTAGCGGGAAGGGAGACAATGAGCAGTTCTTC. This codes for CASSPGSGKGDNEQFF. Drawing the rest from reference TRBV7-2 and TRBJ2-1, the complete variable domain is GAGVSQSPSNKVTEKGKDVELRCDPISGHTALYWYRQSLGQGLEFLIYFQGNSAPDKSGLPSDRFSAERTGGSVSTLTIQRTQQEDSAVYLCASSPGSGKGDNEQFFGPGTRLTVL.

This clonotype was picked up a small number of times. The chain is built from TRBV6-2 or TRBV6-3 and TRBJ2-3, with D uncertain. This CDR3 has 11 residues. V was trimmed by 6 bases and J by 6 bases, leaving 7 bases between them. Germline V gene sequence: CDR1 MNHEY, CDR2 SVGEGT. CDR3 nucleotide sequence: TGTGCCAGCAGAGAACCTGATACGCAGTATTTT. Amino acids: CASREPDTQYF.

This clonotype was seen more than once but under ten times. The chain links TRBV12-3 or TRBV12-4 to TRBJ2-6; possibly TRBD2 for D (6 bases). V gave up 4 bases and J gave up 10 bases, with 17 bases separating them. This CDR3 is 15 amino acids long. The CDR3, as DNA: TGTGCCAGCAGTTCCTACTACCGGGAGACAAACGTCCTGACTTTC. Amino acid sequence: CASSSYYRETNVLTF.

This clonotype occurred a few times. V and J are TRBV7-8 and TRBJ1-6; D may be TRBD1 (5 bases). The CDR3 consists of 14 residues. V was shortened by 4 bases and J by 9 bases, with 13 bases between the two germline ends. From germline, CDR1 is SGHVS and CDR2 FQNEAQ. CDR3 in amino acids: CASSWQGWSSPLHF. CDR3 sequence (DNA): TGTGCCAGCAGCTGGCAGGGATGGAGTTCACCCCTCCACTTT.

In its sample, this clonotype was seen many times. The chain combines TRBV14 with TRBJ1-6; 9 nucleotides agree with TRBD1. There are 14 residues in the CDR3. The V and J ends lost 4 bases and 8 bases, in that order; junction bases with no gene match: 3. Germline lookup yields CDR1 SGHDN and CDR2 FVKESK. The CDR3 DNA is TGTGCCAGCAGCCGGACAGGGGAGCATTCACCCCTCCACTTT. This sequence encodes CASSRTGEHSPLHF.

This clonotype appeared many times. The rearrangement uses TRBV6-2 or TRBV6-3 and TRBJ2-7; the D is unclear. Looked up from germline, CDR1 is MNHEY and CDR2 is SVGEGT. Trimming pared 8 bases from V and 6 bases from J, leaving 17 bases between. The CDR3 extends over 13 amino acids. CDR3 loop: CASGFGSRGEQYF. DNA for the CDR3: TGTGCCAGCGGTTTTGGAAGCCGAGGCGAGCAGTACTTC.

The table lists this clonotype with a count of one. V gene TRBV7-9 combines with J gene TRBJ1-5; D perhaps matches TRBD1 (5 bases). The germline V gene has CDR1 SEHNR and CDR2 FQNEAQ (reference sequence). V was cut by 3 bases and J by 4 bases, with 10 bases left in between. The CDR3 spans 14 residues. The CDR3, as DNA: TGTGCCAGCAGCTTGAATGGGGGAAATCAGCCCCAGCATTTT. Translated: CASSLNGGNQPQHF.

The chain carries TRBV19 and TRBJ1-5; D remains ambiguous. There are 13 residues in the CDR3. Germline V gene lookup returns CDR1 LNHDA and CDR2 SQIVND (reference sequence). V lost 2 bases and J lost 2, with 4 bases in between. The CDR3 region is CASSILGNQPQHF. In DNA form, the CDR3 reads TGTGCCAGTAGTATACTCGGCAATCAGCCCCAGCATTTT.

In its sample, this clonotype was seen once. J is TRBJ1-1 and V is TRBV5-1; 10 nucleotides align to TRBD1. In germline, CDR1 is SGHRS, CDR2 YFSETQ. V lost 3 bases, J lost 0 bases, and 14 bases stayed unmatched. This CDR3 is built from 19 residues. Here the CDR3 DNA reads TGCGCCAGCAGCTCAAGGGCCATGACAGGGGGCAACATGAACACTGAAGCTTTCTTT. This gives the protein CASSSRAMTGGNMNTEAFF.

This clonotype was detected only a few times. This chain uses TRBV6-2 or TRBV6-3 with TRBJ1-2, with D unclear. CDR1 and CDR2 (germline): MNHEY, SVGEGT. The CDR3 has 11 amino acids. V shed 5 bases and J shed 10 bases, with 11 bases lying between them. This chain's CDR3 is CASSTTGNYTF. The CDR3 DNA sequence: TGTGCCAGCAGTACGACTGGTAACTACACCTTC.

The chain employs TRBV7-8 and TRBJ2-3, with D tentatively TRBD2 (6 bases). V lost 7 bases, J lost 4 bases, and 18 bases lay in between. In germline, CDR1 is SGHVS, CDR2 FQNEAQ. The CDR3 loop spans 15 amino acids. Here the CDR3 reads CASKAGLPSPDTQYF. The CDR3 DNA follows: TGTGCCAGCAAGGCAGGACTACCGAGCCCAGATACGCAGTATTTT.

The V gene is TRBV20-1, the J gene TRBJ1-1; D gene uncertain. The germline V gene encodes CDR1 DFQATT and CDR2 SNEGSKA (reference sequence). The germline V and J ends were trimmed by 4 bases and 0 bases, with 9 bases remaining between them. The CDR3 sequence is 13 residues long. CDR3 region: CSAKDNMNTEAFF. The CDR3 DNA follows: TGCAGTGCTAAAGACAACATGAACACTGAAGCTTTCTTT.

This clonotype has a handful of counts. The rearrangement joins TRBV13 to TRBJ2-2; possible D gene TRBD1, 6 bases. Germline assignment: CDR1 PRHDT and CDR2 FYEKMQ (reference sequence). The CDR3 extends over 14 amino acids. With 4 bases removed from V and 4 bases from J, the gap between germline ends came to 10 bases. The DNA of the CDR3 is TGTGCCAGCAGCTCGTCACAGGGCACCGGGGAGCTGTTTTTT. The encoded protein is CASSSSQGTGELFF.

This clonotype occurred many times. This CDR3 is CASSVGRSNQPQHF. As DNA, the CDR3 is TGTGCCAGCAGCGTGGGACGAAGCAATCAGCCCCAGCATTTT. The V gene is TRBV2, the J gene TRBJ1-5; possible D gene TRBD1, 5 bases. CDR1 and CDR2 (germline): SNHLY, FYNNEI. V was clipped by 6 bases and J by 1 base, with 10 bases between them. CDR3 length: 14 amino acids. The whole variable domain, remainder taken from reference TRBV2 and TRBJ1-5, is EPEVTQTPSHQVTQMGQEVILRCVPISNHLYFYWYRQILGQKVEFLVSFYNNEISEKSEIFDDQFSVERPDGSNFTLKIRSTKLEDSAMYFCASSVGRSNQPQHFGDGTRLSIL.